The T cell receptor beta chain described here comes from a study of PD-L1 blockade in urothelial cancer. The assay was immunoSEQ multiplex PCR, and TCRdb's table has in-frame clones only and misses some. The table includes about 81,000 clones, more than 85% detected once. V lost 5 bases and J lost 2; bases outside the gene matches: 2. CDR1 LGHNA and CDR2 YNFKEQ come from the germline V gene. The CDR3 spans 15 residues. The sequencing here drew on PBMCs, taken around atezolizumab (anti-PD-L1) treatment. This TCR was sampled from a man aged 55 to 69 with urothelial cancer. V usage is TRBV4-2 and J usage is TRBJ2-6, with TRBD2 matching over 8 bases. Here the CDR3 DNA reads TGTGCCAGCAGCGGGACTAGTACTGGGGCCAACGTCCTGACTTTC. Translated, it gives CASSGTSTGANVLTF.